This section outlines one TCR beta chain sequence together with its context. This sample is part of a study of untreated major depressive disorder. The data were produced by immunoSEQ multiplex PCR, yet TCRdb's version contains in-frame clones alone and is incomplete. The table lists 20,000 or so clones, approximately 87% of them singletons. After removal of 2 bases from V and 8 bases from J, the junction contained 14 bases not matched to a gene. CDR1 is MGHRA, CDR2 YSYEKL, per germline. CDR3 size: 17 residues. The V and J genes are TRBV4-1 and TRBJ2-3; 9 positions agree with TRBD2. The receptor's source is a woman in her 30s in good health. Specimen: CD4+ T cells from PBMCs. CDR3 loop: CASSQQLAGASFGTQYF. The CDR3 DNA reads TGCGCCAGCAGCCAACAATTAGCGGGAGCAAGTTTTGGTACGCAGTATTTT.